This T cell receptor (beta chain) was found in a study of blood T cells in healthy people across ages. Notes on the study in general: The unknown donor CMV status may have confounded expanded clonotype changes.

This clonotype has more than one count but fewer than ten. Its matching antigen is unknown. This CDR3 spans 14 amino acids. CDR1 is DFQATT and CDR2 is SNEGSKA in the germline V gene (reference sequence). V lost 0 bases and J lost 2, with 10 bases in between. PCR was performed a second time for about 7 to 11 cycles using a sample-barcoded 5' primer and a J-beta primer mix. The template-switch adaptor, which had 12 random nucleotides, put a tag on each cDNA molecule. TCRdb ran MiXCR on the 5' RACE reads and lists one entry per CDR3 protein. This sample has about 1.1 million distinct CDR3 sequences, with approximately 38% found just once.

The chain uses TRBV20-1 and TRBJ1-1; no definite D call. Sequenced input: blood. The source of this sequence is a man between 18 and 29 years old in good health. CDR3 DNA sequence: TGCAGTGCTAGAGATTCCGGGCTTAACACTGAAGCTTTCTTT. It translates to CSARDSGLNTEAFF.